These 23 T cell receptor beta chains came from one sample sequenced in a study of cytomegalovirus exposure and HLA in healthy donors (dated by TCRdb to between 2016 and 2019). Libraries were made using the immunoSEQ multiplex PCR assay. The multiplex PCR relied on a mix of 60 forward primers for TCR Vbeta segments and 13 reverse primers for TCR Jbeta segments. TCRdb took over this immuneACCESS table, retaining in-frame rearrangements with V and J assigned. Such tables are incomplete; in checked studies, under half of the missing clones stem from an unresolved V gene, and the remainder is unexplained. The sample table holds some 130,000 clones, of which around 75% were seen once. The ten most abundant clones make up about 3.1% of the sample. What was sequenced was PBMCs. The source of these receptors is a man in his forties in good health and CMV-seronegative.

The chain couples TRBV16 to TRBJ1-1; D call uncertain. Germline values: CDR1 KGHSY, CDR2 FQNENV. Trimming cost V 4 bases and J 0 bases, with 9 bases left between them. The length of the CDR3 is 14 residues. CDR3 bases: TGTGCCAGCAGCCGAGTACGCCTGAACACTGAAGCTTTCTTT. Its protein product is CASSRVRLNTEAFF. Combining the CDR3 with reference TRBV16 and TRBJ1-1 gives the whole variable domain GEEVAQTPKHLVRGEGQKAKLYCAPIKGHSYVFWYQQVLKNEFKFLISFQNENVFDETGMPKERFSAKCLPNSPCSLEIQATKLEDSAVYFCASSRVRLNTEAFFGQGTRLTVV.

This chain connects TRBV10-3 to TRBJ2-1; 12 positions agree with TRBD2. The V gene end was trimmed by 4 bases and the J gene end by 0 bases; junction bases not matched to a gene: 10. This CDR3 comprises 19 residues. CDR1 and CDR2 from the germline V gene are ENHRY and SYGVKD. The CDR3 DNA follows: TGTGCCATCAGTGGGACTAGCGGGGAAACCTTAAGCTCCTACAATGAGCAGTTCTTC. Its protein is CAISGTSGETLSSYNEQFF.

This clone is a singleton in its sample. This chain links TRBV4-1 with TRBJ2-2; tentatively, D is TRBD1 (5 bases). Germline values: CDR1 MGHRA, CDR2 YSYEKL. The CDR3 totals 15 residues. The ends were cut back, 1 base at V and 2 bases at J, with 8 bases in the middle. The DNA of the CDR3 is TGCGCCAGCAGCCAAGTAGGGGCCAACACCGGGGAGCTGTTTTTT. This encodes CASSQVGANTGELFF.

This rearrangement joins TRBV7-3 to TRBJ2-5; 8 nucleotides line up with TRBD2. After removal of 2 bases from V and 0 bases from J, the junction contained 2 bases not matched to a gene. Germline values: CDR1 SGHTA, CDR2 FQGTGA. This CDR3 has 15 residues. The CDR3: CASSLAGGYQETQYF. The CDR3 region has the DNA TGTGCCAGCAGCTTAGCGGGAGGTTACCAAGAGACCCAGTACTTC.

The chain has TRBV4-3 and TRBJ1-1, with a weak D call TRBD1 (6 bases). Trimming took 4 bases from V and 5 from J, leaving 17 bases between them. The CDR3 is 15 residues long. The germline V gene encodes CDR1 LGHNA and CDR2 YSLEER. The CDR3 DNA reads TGCGCCAGCAGCCGGGTCCAACAGGGATGGACTGAAGCTTTCTTT. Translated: CASSRVQQGWTEAFF.

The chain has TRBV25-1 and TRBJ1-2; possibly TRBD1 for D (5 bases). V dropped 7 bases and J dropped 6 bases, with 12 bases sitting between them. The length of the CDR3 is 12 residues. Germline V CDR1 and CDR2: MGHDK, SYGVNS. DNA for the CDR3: TGTGCCAGCAAGCGGGACGTAGATGGCTACACCTTC. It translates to CASKRDVDGYTF.

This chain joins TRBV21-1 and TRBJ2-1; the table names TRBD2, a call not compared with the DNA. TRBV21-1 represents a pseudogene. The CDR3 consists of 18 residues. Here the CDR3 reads CASSLNFSASGSMNEQFF. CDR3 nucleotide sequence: TGTGCCAGCTCCCTCAACTTCTCTGCAAGCGGGAGTATGAATGAGCAGTTCTTC.

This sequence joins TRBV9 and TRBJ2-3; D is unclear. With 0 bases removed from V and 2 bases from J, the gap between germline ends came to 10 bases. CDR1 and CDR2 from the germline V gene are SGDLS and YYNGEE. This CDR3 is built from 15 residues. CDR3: CASSVVGSNTDTQYF. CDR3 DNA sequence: TGTGCCAGCAGCGTAGTTGGCAGTAACACAGATACGCAGTATTTT.

The CDR3 DNA reads as TGTGCCAGCAGCCAATTACAAAATCAGCCCCAGCATTTT. Translating gives CASSQLQNQPQHF. V usage is TRBV7-8 and J usage is TRBJ1-5; no reliable D call. The V end was cut by 5 bases, the J end by 4 bases, with 9 bases between. The CDR3 loop spans 13 amino acids. CDR1 is SGHVS, CDR2 FQNEAQ, per germline.

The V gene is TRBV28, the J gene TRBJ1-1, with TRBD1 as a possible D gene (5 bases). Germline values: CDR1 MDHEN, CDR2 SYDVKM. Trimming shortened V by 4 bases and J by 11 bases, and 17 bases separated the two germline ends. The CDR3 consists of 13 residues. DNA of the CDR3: TGTGCCAGCAGTTCAATGCGGGGGGTCGGCGCTTTCTTT. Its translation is CASSSMRGVGAFF.

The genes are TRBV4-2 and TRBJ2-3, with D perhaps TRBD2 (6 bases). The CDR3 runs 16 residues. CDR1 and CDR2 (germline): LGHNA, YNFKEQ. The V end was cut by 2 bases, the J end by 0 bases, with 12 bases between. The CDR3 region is CASSQRRGYSTDTQYF. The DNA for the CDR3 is TGTGCCAGCAGCCAAAGACGGGGGTATAGCACAGATACGCAGTATTTT.

Written as DNA, the CDR3 is TGCGCCAGCAGCTTGGCAGGGGACGGTCAAGAGACCCAGTACTTC. The encoded protein is CASSLAGDGQETQYF. This chain links TRBV5-1 with TRBJ2-5, with D maybe TRBD1 (6 bases). Trimming left V 0 bases short and J 2 bases short, with 11 bases between. CDR1 SGHRS and CDR2 YFSETQ come from the germline V gene. The CDR3 is made up of 15 amino acids. The entire variable domain, with the rest obtained from reference TRBV5-1 and TRBJ2-5, is as follows: KAGVTQTPRYLIKTRGQQVTLSCSPISGHRSVSWYQQTPGQGLQFLFEYFSETQRNKGNFPGRFSGRQFSNSRSEMNVSTLELGDSALYLCASSLAGDGQETQYFGPGTRLLVL.

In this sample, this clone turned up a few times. CDR3 sequence reads: CASSPTGRVTDTQYF. The CDR3 DNA is TGTGCCAGCAGTCCGACAGGGAGAGTCACAGATACGCAGTATTTT. The V call is TRBV28, the J call TRBJ2-3; TRBD1 matches 7 bases. Per the germline V gene, CDR1 is MDHEN and CDR2 is SYDVKM. The CDR3 length is 15 residues. Trimming removed 5 bases from V and 2 bases from J; junction bases left unmatched: 7.

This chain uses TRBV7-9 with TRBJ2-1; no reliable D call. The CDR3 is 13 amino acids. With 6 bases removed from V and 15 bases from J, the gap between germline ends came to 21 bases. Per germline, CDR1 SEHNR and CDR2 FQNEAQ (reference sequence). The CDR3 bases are TGTGCCAGCAGTCCTATCCGAAGTGGGCATCGGTTCTTC. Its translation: CASSPIRSGHRFF.

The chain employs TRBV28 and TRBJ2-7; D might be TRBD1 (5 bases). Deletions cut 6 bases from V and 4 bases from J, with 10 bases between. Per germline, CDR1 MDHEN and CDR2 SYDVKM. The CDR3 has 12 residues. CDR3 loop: CASSQNRYEQYF. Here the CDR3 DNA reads TGTGCCAGCAGCCAAAACAGGTACGAGCAGTACTTC.

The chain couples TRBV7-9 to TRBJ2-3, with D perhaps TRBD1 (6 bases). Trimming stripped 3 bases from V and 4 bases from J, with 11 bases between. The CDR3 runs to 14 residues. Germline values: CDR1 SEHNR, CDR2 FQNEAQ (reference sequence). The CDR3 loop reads CASSFQGWADTQYF. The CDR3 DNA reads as TGTGCCAGCAGCTTCCAGGGGTGGGCAGATACGCAGTATTTT.

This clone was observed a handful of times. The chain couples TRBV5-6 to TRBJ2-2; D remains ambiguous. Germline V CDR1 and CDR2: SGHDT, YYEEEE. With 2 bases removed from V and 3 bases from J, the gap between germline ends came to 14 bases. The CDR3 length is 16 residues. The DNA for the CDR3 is TGTGCCAGCAGCTTTGGTTCGCAGTTCTACACCGGGGAGCTGTTTTTT. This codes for CASSFGSQFYTGELFF.

CDR3 in DNA: TGTGCCAGCAGCCCTACGCTGACAGGGCTCATGAACACTGAAGCTTTCTTT. Protein: CASSPTLTGLMNTEAFF. This chain connects TRBV7-9 to TRBJ1-1; 7 bases map to TRBD1. V dropped 5 bases and J dropped 0; count of bases not matched to a gene: 12. The V gene's germline CDR1 is SEHNR and CDR2 FQNEAQ (reference sequence). This CDR3 spans 17 amino acids.

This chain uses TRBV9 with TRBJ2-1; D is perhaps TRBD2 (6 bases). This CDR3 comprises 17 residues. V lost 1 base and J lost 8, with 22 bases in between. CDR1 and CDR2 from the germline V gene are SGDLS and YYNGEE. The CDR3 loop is CASSVTGSAGSKDEQFF. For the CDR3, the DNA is TGTGCCAGCAGCGTAACTGGATCCGCGGGATCAAAAGATGAGCAGTTCTTC.

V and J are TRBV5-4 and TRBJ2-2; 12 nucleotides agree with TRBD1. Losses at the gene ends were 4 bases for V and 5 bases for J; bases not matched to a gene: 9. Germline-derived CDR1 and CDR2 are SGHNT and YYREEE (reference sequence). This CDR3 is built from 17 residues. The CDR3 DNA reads TGTGCCAGCAGCACCCCGGGACAGGGGGCGCGGACCGGGGAGCTGTTTTTT. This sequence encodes CASSTPGQGARTGELFF. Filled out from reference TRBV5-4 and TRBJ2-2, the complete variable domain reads ETGVTQSPTHLIKTRGQQVTLRCSSQSGHNTVSWYQQALGQGPQFIFQYYREEENGRGNFPPRFSGLQFPNYSSELNVNALELDDSALYLCASSTPGQGARTGELFFGEGSRLTVL.

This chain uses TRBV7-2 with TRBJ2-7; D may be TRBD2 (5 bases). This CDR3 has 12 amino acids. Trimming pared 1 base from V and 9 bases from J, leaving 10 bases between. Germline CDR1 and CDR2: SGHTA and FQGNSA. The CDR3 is CASSLGASLQYF. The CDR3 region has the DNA TGTGCCAGCAGCTTAGGAGCTAGCTTGCAGTACTTC.

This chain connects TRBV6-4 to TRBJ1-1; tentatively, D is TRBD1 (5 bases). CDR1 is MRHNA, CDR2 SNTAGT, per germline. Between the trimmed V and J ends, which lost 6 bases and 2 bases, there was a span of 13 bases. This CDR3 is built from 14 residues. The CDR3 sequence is CASRADRFNTEAFF. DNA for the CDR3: TGTGCCAGCAGAGCCGACAGATTCAACACTGAAGCTTTCTTT.

CDR3: CAWSVMPGNNEQFF. In DNA, the CDR3 is TGTGCCTGGAGTGTAATGCCCGGTAACAATGAGCAGTTCTTC. The rearrangement joins TRBV30 to TRBJ2-1; unclear D gene. The germline V gene has CDR1 GTSNPN and CDR2 SVGIG (reference sequence). The CDR3 extends over 14 amino acids. The V and J ends lost 0 bases and 5 bases respectively, with 11 bases between them. Full variable domain (outside the CDR3, taken from reference TRBV30 and TRBJ2-1): SQTIHQWPATLVQPVGSPLSLECTVEGTSNPNLYWYRQAAGRGLQLLFYSVGIGQISSEVPQNLSASRPQDRQFILSSKKLLLSDSGFYLCAWSVMPGNNEQFFGPGTRLTVL.